The sequence of this T cell receptor beta chain was determined in a study of cytomegalovirus exposure and HLA in healthy donors. V lost 0 bases and J lost 9; bases outside the gene matches: 11. Germline V gives CDR1 SGHNT, CDR2 YENEEA. The CDR3 loop spans 17 amino acids. The PCR used 60 Vbeta and 13 Jbeta primers. Data came from immunoSEQ multiplex PCR; TCRdb stores just in-frame clones and leaves some out. This table holds 110,000 to 150,000 clones, about four fifths found once. This clone was seen once. What it binds is unknown. Study conclusions and caveats: The authors later found TCR association rates varying by HLA locus, with DRB1 most and HLA-C fewest.

The sample was PBMCs. The rearrangement joins TRBV11-3 to TRBJ2-1, with 10 bases that match TRBD2. The TCR was taken from a middle-aged man in good health and CMV-seronegative. The CDR3 region is CASSLDRGGTSVFEQFF. The CDR3 DNA sequence: TGTGCCAGCAGCTTAGATAGGGGGGGGACTAGCGTCTTTGAGCAGTTCTTC.